These 32 T cell receptor beta chains were all obtained from the same sample, sequenced in a study of blood T cell repertoires in COVID-19. Sequencing was performed with immunoSEQ multiplex PCR; in TCRdb, only in-frame clones are kept and a portion is missing. Among around 130,000 clones listed, more than 80% were seen once. The sample taken for sequencing was peripheral blood. Receptors originate from a man aged 65 to 79 with active or convalescent COVID-19.

The J gene is TRBJ2-7, the V gene TRBV6-5; 11 bases line up with TRBD1. Germline CDR1 is MNHEY and CDR2 is SVGAGI. The CDR3 is 15 amino acids. The trim removed 2 bases at V and 7 bases at J, leaving 7 bases unmatched. The CDR3 region is CASSYTDRGLGEQYF. The CDR3, as DNA: TGTGCCAGCAGTTACACGGACAGGGGGCTGGGGGAGCAGTACTTC.

A note on this clone: Other DNA sequences in this specimen translate into the identical CDR3. This chain joins TRBV19 and TRBJ1-1; 7 bases are shared with TRBD1. From germline, CDR1 is LNHDA and CDR2 SQIVND (reference sequence). Trimming cost V 6 bases and J 2 bases; bases outside gene matches: 6. The CDR3 has 14 residues. DNA of the CDR3: TGTGCCAGTAGGGAGACAGGGAGAAACACTGAAGCTTTCTTT. The encoded protein is CASRETGRNTEAFF. The whole variable domain, remainder taken from reference TRBV19 and TRBJ1-1, is DGGITQSPKYLFRKEGQNVTLSCEQNLNHDAMYWYRQDPGQGLRLIYYSQIVNDFQKGDIAEGYSVSREKKESFPLTVTSAQKNPTAFYLCASRETGRNTEAFFGQGTRLTVV.

The chain links TRBV9 to TRBJ1-4; D gene unclear. The ends were cut back, 0 bases at V and 1 base at J, with 10 bases in the middle. The CDR3 runs 16 residues. Germline assignment: CDR1 SGDLS and CDR2 YYNGEE. For the CDR3, the DNA is TGTGCCAGCAGCGTAGGACCTCCAGGAACTAATGAAAAACTGTTTTTT. Translating it yields CASSVGPPGTNEKLFF.

V and J are TRBV4-2 and TRBJ1-6; unclear D gene. This CDR3 is built from 13 residues. The V end lost 0 bases, the J end lost 5 bases, and 2 bases lay between the germline ends. Germline V gene lookup returns CDR1 LGHNA and CDR2 YNFKEQ. CDR3 in DNA: TGTGCCAGCAGCCAAGATAATAATTCACCCCTCCACTTT. This gives the protein CASSQDNNSPLHF.

This sequence joins TRBV5-6 and TRBJ2-7, with no clear D. V lost 4 bases to trimming and J lost 2 bases, with 10 bases between them. This CDR3 comprises 13 residues. Germline loops: CDR1 SGHDT, CDR2 YYEEEE. The CDR3 nucleotides read TGTGCCAGCAGCCTGCTTGGGCCCTACGAGCAGTACTTC. Protein sequence: CASSLLGPYEQYF.

The chain couples TRBV6-5 to TRBJ1-2, with D possibly matching TRBD1 (5 bases). V shed 0 bases and J shed 7 bases, with 18 bases lying between them. Germline V gene lookup returns CDR1 MNHEY and CDR2 SVGAGI. The CDR3 totals 16 residues. The CDR3 sequence: CASSYSTPGQGGGYTF. In nucleotides, the CDR3 is TGTGCCAGCAGTTACTCGACCCCAGGGCAGGGCGGTGGCTACACCTTC.

J is TRBJ2-5 and V is TRBV19; 11 bases match TRBD2. After removal of 6 bases from V and 5 bases from J, the junction contained 5 bases not matched to a gene. Germline lookup yields CDR1 LNHDA and CDR2 SQIVND (reference sequence). This CDR3 comprises 14 residues. In DNA, the CDR3 is TGTGCCAGTAGCACGACTAGCGGGGTGGAGACCCAGTACTTC. Translated, it gives CASSTTSGVETQYF.

CDR3 residues: CASSTLPEGQTQYF. The CDR3 DNA follows: TGTGCCAGTAGTACCTTACCGGAGGGCCAGACCCAGTACTTC. The rearrangement uses TRBV19 and TRBJ2-5; D perhaps matches TRBD2 (6 bases). Per germline, CDR1 LNHDA and CDR2 SQIVND (reference sequence). This CDR3 spans 14 amino acids. V dropped 4 bases and J dropped 6 bases, with 15 bases sitting between them. Full variable domain (remainder filled in from reference TRBV19 and TRBJ2-5): DGGITQSPKYLFRKEGQNVTLSCEQNLNHDAMYWYRQDPGQGLRLIYYSQIVNDFQKGDIAEGYSVSREKKESFPLTVTSAQKNPTAFYLCASSTLPEGQTQYFGPGTRLLVL.

The chain has TRBV24-1 and TRBJ1-1; D call uncertain. CDR3 length: 14 amino acids. CDR1 KGHDR and CDR2 SFDVKD come from the germline V gene. The V and J ends lost 3 bases and 6 bases respectively, with 13 bases between them. CDR3 bases: TGTGCCACCAGTGATAATTCGAGGGAAGCTGAAGCTTTCTTT. Its protein product is CATSDNSREAEAFF.

The table lists this clone with a count of one. The rearrangement joins TRBV9 to TRBJ2-2; D gene unclear. The CDR3 runs to 14 residues. Trimming cost V 0 bases and J 2 bases, with 5 bases left between them. CDR1 is SGDLS and CDR2 is YYNGEE in the germline V gene. The CDR3 spells CASSVAVNTGELFF. CDR3 DNA sequence: TGTGCCAGCAGCGTAGCGGTAAACACCGGGGAGCTGTTTTTT.

This sequence joins TRBV29-1 and TRBJ2-2, with no clear D. The CDR3 spans 12 residues. Per the germline V gene, CDR1 is SQVTM and CDR2 is ANQGSEA. V was pared by 4 bases and J by 1 base, with 4 bases between. CDR3 sequence (DNA): TGCAGCGTTGGAGGGAACACCGGGGAGCTGTTTTTT. Translation: CSVGGNTGELFF.

Only one count was recorded for this clone. The genes are TRBV19 and TRBJ1-5; D call uncertain. The CDR3 spans 17 residues. V lost 1 base to trimming and J lost 2 bases, with 15 bases between them. Germline V CDR1 and CDR2: LNHDA, SQIVND (reference sequence). The CDR3 DNA reads TGTGCCAGTAGTATAGTCCGAGGGCACGACGGCAATCAGCCCCAGCATTTT. Amino acid sequence: CASSIVRGHDGNQPQHF.

V is TRBV6-6 and J is TRBJ1-1; 7 nucleotides match TRBD1. J gave up 4 bases and V 4 bases, and 9 bases lay outside the gene matches. The CDR3 contains 15 residues. Germline V gene sequence: CDR1 MNHNY, CDR2 SVGAGI (reference sequence). The chain's CDR3 is CASSSHRGAITEAFF. Written as DNA, the CDR3 is TGTGCCAGCAGTTCCCACAGGGGCGCGATCACTGAAGCTTTCTTT.

V is TRBV7-9 and J is TRBJ1-1; D gene uncertain. Between the trimmed V and J ends, which lost 10 bases and 4 bases, there was a span of 19 bases. Germline CDR1 reads SEHNR; CDR2 reads FQNEAQ (reference sequence). This CDR3 comprises 14 residues. For the CDR3, the DNA is TGTGCCACGGACTTGGACGGAGGCGGCACTGAAGCTTTCTTT. This sequence encodes CATDLDGGGTEAFF.

This clone was observed a handful of times. This chain links TRBV19 with TRBJ1-3; D is ambiguous. V gave up 8 bases and J gave up 0 bases, with 11 bases separating them. Germline-derived CDR1 and CDR2 are LNHDA and SQIVND (reference sequence). The CDR3 covers 14 residues. Here the CDR3 reads CASFSGSSGNTIYF. CDR3 in DNA: TGTGCCAGTTTCAGCGGATCCTCTGGAAACACCATATATTTT.

This clone was found once. The chain uses TRBV19 and TRBJ2-3; 8 bases align to TRBD2. The CDR3 extends over 15 amino acids. Germline V gene lookup returns CDR1 LNHDA and CDR2 SQIVND (reference sequence). The V segment lost 6 bases and the J segment 2 bases; nucleotides outside the gene matches: 7. Here the CDR3 reads CASRPTGGLTDTQYF. DNA of the CDR3: TGTGCCAGTAGGCCCACGGGGGGGCTCACAGATACGCAGTATTTT.

J is TRBJ2-1 and V is TRBV28; 9 bases are a match to TRBD1. The V gene's germline CDR1 is MDHEN and CDR2 SYDVKM. J was trimmed by 4 bases and V by 6 bases; bases with no gene match: 7. CDR3 size: 15 residues. CDR3 nucleotides: TGTGCCAGCAGCCTCGGACAGGGGAGGTACAATGAGCAGTTCTTC. This translates into CASSLGQGRYNEQFF.

This clone was picked up a small number of times. The V call is TRBV5-1, the J call TRBJ1-1, with D possibly matching TRBD1 (5 bases). The germline V gene has CDR1 SGHRS and CDR2 YFSETQ. With 2 bases removed from V and 4 bases from J, the gap between germline ends came to 9 bases. The CDR3 is 13 residues long. CDR3 nucleotides: TGCGCCAGCAGCTTAAGGGGCGGCACTGAAGCTTTCTTT. Translation: CASSLRGGTEAFF.

The rearrangement uses TRBV5-6 and TRBJ1-1; 8 bases line up with TRBD1. V gave up 2 bases and J gave up 4 bases; unmatched junction bases: 7. CDR1 SGHDT and CDR2 YYEEEE come from the germline V gene. The CDR3 spans 15 residues. The CDR3 DNA follows: TGTGCCAGCAGCTTAGAGGACAGGGTTACCACTGAAGCTTTCTTT. Protein sequence: CASSLEDRVTTEAFF.

The chain has TRBV18 and TRBJ1-2; D might be TRBD1 (6 bases). From germline, CDR1 is KGHSH and CDR2 LQKENI. V lost 6 bases to trimming and J lost 1 base, with 21 bases between them. The CDR3 is 17 residues long. Here the CDR3 reads CASSPSVGATLNYGYTF. CDR3 sequence (DNA): TGTGCCAGCTCCCCTTCGGTGGGGGCGACCCTTAACTATGGCTACACCTTC. The full variable domain, completed using reference TRBV18 and TRBJ1-2, is NAGVMQNPRHLVRRRGQEARLRCSPMKGHSHVYWYRQLPEEGLKFMVYLQKENIIDESGMPKERFSAEFPKEGPSILRIQQVVRGDSAAYFCASSPSVGATLNYGYTFGSGTRLTVV.

The chain couples TRBV12-3 or TRBV12-4 to TRBJ1-2; a weak D match, TRBD1 (5 bases). The CDR3 consists of 12 residues. The V end lost 11 bases, the J end lost 8 bases, and 18 bases lay between the germline ends. CDR3 sequence (DNA): TGTGCCGGGCGGGACGTTTCTGGGGGCTACACCTTC. It is translated as CAGRDVSGGYTF.

The rearrangement links TRBV10-3 to TRBJ1-4; a possible D gene is TRBD1 (5 bases). Germline V gene sequence: CDR1 ENHRY, CDR2 SYGVKD. The CDR3 covers 13 residues. V was pared by 2 bases and J by 7 bases, with 8 bases between. The CDR3 is CAISEARAEKLFF. In DNA, the CDR3 is TGTGCCATCAGTGAGGCCAGGGCTGAAAAACTGTTTTTT.

V usage is TRBV5-1 and J usage is TRBJ2-7, with 7 nucleotides matching TRBD2. This CDR3 comprises 13 residues. V was clipped by 0 bases and J by 6 bases; unmatched bases: 3. Germline V lookup: CDR1 SGHRS, CDR2 YFSETQ. The CDR3 DNA sequence: TGCGCCAGCAGCTTGGCCTCTAGCGGCGAGCAGTACTTC. It translates to CASSLASSGEQYF.

This clone was observed a handful of times. V is TRBV6-5 and J is TRBJ2-7, with TRBD2 matching over 10 bases. V lost 0 bases to trimming and J lost 2 bases; unmatched junction nucleotides: 4. Germline lookup yields CDR1 MNHEY and CDR2 SVGAGI. The CDR3 is 16 residues long. CDR3 DNA: TGTGCCAGCAGTTACTCGGGACTAGCGAGAGCCTACGAGCAGTACTTC. It specifies CASSYSGLARAYEQYF.

Here the CDR3 DNA reads TGTGCCAGCAGACCCCCCGGGACTAGTGAAGATACGCAGTATTTT. Amino acid sequence: CASRPPGTSEDTQYF. The genes are TRBV6-5 and TRBJ2-3; 8 bases match TRBD2. Germline loops: CDR1 MNHEY, CDR2 SVGAGI. The V gene end was trimmed by 6 bases and the J gene end by 5 bases; junction bases not matched to a gene: 10. This CDR3 has 15 amino acids.

The J gene is TRBJ1-2, the V gene TRBV3-1 (or the pseudogene TRBV3-2), with 8 bases that match TRBD1. The CDR3 sequence is 14 residues long. Germline V gives CDR1 LGHDT, CDR2 YNNKEL (reference sequence). Germline trimming cut 4 bases from V and 6 bases from J; bases unmatched to any gene: 7. The CDR3 region has the DNA TGTGCCAGCAGCCGTGGACAGGGCTTGGATGGCTACACCTTC. Its protein product is CASSRGQGLDGYTF.

The gene calls are TRBV7-9 and TRBJ2-7; 7 bases map to TRBD1. Trimming took 5 bases from V and 2 from J; bases not matched to a gene: 15. Germline V gene data show CDR1 as SEHNR and CDR2 as FQNEAQ (reference sequence). The CDR3 runs to 17 residues. The CDR3 sequence is CASSPSRVGQGAYEQYF. The CDR3 DNA is TGTGCCAGCAGCCCAAGTAGAGTGGGGCAGGGGGCCTACGAGCAGTACTTC.

The V and J genes are TRBV6-5 and TRBJ1-5; D not certain. CDR1 and CDR2 (germline): MNHEY, SVGAGI. Trimming left V 5 bases short and J 4 bases short, with 9 bases between. This CDR3 is built from 13 residues. The CDR3 loop reads CASSPERNQPQHF. In nucleotides, the CDR3 is TGTGCCAGCAGTCCCGAGAGAAATCAGCCCCAGCATTTT.

For this clone: The junction differs from germline at one of its ends, possibly a read error. The rearrangement joins TRBV27 to TRBJ2-4, with TRBD1 identical over 11 bases. The germline V gene encodes CDR1 MNHEY and CDR2 SMNVEV (reference sequence). This CDR3 has 18 residues. The CDR3 region has the DNA TGTGCCAGCAGTCGTTATGGGACAGGGGGTCTGTCCCAAAACATCCAGTACTTC. The encoded protein is CASSRYGTGGLSQNIQYF.

This clone was counted only a few times. This chain joins TRBV21-1 and TRBJ1-1; the table's D call, TRBD1, was not checked against the DNA. TRBV21-1 is given as a pseudogene. CDR3 length: 14 residues. The CDR3 nucleotides are TGTGCCAGCAGCCGGACAGGGGTTAGCACTGAAGCTTTCTTT. As protein: CASSRTGVSTEAFF.

This clone has only one observation. The chain combines TRBV28 with TRBJ1-4, with a weak D call TRBD1 (6 bases). Germline V lookup: CDR1 MDHEN, CDR2 SYDVKM. The CDR3 runs 15 residues. V was pared by 3 bases and J by 5 bases, with 13 bases between. The CDR3 sequence: CASSFRGAKNEKLFF. In DNA form, the CDR3 reads TGTGCCAGCAGTTTCCGGGGGGCCAAAAATGAAAAACTGTTTTTT.

The CDR3 sequence is CASSLVTGGASGANVLTF. DNA for the CDR3: TGTGCCAGCAGCTTGGTCACAGGGGGCGCGTCCGGGGCCAACGTCCTGACTTTC. This rearrangement joins TRBV5-5 to TRBJ2-6; 9 bases agree with TRBD1. Looked up from germline, CDR1 is SGHKS and CDR2 is YYEKEE (reference sequence). V lost 0 bases, J lost 4 bases, and 8 bases stayed unmatched. The CDR3 spans 18 residues.